This TCR beta chain was profiled in a study of shared clonotypes between healthy human individuals. The study, taken as a whole, reports: Genetic and exposure-history diversity was limited by the small donor number. Non-shared clonotypes were found to have lower generation probabilities than the clonotypes that were shared by all four of the sorted-subset donors.

Here immunoSEQ multiplex PCR was the method, and the copy in TCRdb shows in-frame clones only, minus some. The table lists about 1 million clones, approximately 76% of them singletons. Germline V gene data show CDR1 as LNHNV and CDR2 as YYDKDF (reference sequence). The CDR3 spans 14 residues. V lost 1 base, J lost 1 base, and 5 bases lay in between. With respect to this clone: Its matching antigen is unknown. This sample includes further DNA sequences coding for the same CDR3.

J is TRBJ1-5 and V is TRBV15; D remains ambiguous. What was sequenced was memory CD4+ T cells sorted from blood. The subset denotes: CD45RA-negative fraction. This TCR came from a man between 18 and 35 years old in good health. CDR3 residues: CATSRGTSNQPQHF. CDR3 coding DNA: TGTGCCACCAGCAGAGGTACCAGCAATCAGCCCCAGCATTTT. Together with reference TRBV15 and TRBJ1-5, the CDR3 gives the full variable domain: DAMVIQNPRYQVTQFGKPVTLSCSQTLNHNVMYWYQQKSSQAPKLLFHYYDKDFNNEADTPDNFQSRRPNTSFCFLDIRSPGLGDTAMYLCATSRGTSNQPQHFGDGTRLSIL.